The clone carrying this T cell receptor beta chain came up a few times. The antigen is not known. CDR3 length: 14 residues. The V gene's germline CDR1 is SGDLS and CDR2 YYNGEE. The sample comes from a study of identical twins. Study-wide results and limits: Out-of-frame TCR alpha sharing in monozygotic twins exceeded recombination model predictions. One should note that invariant MAIT and iNKT cells could partly confound zero-insertion analyses.

Among all donors, each was a healthy Caucasian. TCRdb re-derived calls from the 5' RACE reads in MiXCR, one entry per CDR3 protein. This sample has some 900,000 distinct CDR3 sequences, with 10% to 15% found just once. These data also featured in a second study, about yellow fever vaccine responses in identical twins.

The rearrangement joins TRBV9 to TRBJ2-5; 9 bases agree with TRBD2. The source material was PBMCs. The clonotype originates from a woman between 18 and 29 years old in good health. The CDR3, as DNA: TGTGCGTCCTCTGGCGGGGGGGCCAGAGAGACCCAGTACTTC. Protein product: CASSGGGARETQYF.